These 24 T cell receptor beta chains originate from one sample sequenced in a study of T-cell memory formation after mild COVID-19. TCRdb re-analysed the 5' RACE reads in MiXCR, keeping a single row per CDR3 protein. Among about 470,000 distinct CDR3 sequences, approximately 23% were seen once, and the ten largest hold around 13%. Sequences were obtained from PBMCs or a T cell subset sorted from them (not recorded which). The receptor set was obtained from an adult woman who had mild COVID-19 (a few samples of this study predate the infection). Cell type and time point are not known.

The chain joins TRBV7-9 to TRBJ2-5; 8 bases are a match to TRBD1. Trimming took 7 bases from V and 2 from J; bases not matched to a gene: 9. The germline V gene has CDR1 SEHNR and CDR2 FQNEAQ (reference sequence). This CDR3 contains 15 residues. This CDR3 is CASNRGRGPQETQYF. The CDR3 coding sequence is TGTGCCAGCAATCGGGGCAGGGGGCCGCAAGAGACCCAGTACTTC.

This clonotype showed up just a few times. The CDR3 is CASSPPQGARIYEQYF. The DNA of the CDR3 is TGTGCCAGCAGCCCACCACAGGGGGCCCGGATCTACGAGCAGTACTTC. V usage is TRBV21-1 and J usage is TRBJ2-7; TRBD1 reflects the table's D call only, with no check against the DNA. TRBV21-1 is labeled a pseudogene. This CDR3 is 16 amino acids long.

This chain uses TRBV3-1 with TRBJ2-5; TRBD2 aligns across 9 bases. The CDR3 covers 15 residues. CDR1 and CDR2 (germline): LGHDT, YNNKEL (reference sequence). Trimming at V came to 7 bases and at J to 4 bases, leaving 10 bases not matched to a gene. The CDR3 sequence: CASTTTSGRGETQYF. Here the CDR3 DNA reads TGTGCCAGCACCACGACTAGCGGAAGGGGAGAGACCCAGTACTTC.

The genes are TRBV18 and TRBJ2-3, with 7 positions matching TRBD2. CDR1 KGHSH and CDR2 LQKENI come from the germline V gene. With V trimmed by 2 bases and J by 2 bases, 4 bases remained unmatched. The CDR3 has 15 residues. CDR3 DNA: TGTGCCAGCTCACCAAAAGCGGGGACCACAGATACGCAGTATTTT. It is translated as CASSPKAGTTDTQYF.

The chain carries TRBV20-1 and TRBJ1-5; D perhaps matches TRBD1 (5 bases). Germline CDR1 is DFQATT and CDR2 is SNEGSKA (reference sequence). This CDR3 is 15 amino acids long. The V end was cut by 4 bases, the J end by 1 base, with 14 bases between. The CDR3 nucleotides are TGCAGTGCTAAGCCCCGGGACTTGAGCAATCAGCCCCAGCATTTT. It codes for CSAKPRDLSNQPQHF.

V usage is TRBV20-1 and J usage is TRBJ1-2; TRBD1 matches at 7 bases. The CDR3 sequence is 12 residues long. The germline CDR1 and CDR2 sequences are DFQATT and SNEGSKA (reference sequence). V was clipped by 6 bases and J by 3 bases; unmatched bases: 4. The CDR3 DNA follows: TGCAGTGCAAGCGGGACAGACTATGGCTACACCTTC. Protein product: CSASGTDYGYTF.

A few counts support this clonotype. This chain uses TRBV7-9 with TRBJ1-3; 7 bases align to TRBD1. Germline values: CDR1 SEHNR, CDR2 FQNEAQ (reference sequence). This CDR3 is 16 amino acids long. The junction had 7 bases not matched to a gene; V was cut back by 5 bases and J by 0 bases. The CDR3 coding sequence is TGTGCCAGCAGCCCTGGGACAGTGCTCTCTGGAAACACCATATATTTT. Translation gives CASSPGTVLSGNTIYF.

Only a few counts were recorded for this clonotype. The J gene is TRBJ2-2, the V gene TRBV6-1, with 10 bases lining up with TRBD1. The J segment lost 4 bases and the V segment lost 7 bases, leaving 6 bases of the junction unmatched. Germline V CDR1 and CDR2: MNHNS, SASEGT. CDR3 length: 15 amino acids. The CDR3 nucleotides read TGTGCCAGCAATCGGGGACAGGGGAGCACCGGGGAGCTGTTTTTT. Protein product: CASNRGQGSTGELFF.

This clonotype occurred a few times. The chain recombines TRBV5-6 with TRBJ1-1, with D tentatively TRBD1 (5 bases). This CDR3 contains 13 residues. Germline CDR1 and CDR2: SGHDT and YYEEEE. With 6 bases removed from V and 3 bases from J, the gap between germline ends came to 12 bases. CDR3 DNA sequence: TGTGCCAGCAATGGGGTAGGGGACACTGAAGCTTTCTTT. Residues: CASNGVGDTEAFF. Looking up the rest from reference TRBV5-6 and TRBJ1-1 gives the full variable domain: DAGVTQSPTHLIKTRGQQVTLRCSPKSGHDTVSWYQQALGQGPQFIFQYYEEEERQRGNFPDRFSGHQFPNYSSELNVNALLLGDSALYLCASNGVGDTEAFFGQGTRLTVV.

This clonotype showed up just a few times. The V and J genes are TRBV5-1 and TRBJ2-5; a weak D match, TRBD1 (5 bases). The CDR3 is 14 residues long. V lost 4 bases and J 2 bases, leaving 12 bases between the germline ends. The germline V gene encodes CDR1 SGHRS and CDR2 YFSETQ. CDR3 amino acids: CASSKGLLQETQYF. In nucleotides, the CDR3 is TGCGCCAGCAGCAAGGGGCTACTTCAAGAGACCCAGTACTTC.

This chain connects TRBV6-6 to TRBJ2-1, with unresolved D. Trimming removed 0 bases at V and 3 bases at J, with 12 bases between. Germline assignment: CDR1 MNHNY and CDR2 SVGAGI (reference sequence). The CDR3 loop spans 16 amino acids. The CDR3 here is CASSYSMAEIYNEQFF. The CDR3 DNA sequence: TGTGCCAGCAGTTACTCGATGGCGGAGATCTACAATGAGCAGTTCTTC.

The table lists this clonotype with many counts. This chain's CDR3 is CASSTWTGDQPQHF. The CDR3, as DNA: TGTGCCAGCAGTACCTGGACCGGGGATCAGCCCCAGCATTTT. V usage is TRBV12-3 or TRBV12-4 and J usage is TRBJ1-5; unclear D gene. With 5 bases removed from V and 5 bases from J, the gap between germline ends came to 13 bases. The CDR3 spans 14 residues.

CDR3 DNA: TGTGCCAGCAGCTTATCTAGCGGGAGGATCCCCAATGAGCAGTTCTTC. Protein: CASSLSSGRIPNEQFF. V usage is TRBV7-2 and J usage is TRBJ2-1; 11 nucleotides match TRBD2. Germline V gene sequence: CDR1 SGHTA, CDR2 FQGNSA. Trimming at V came to 2 bases and at J to 6 bases, leaving 6 bases not matched to a gene. The CDR3 is 16 amino acids.

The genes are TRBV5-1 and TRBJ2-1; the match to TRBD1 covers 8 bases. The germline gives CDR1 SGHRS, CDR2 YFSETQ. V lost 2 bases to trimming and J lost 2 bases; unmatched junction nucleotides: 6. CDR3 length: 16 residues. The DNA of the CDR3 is TGCGCCAGCAGCTTAGGCGCGGGACAGGCCTACAATGAGCAGTTCTTC. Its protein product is CASSLGAGQAYNEQFF.

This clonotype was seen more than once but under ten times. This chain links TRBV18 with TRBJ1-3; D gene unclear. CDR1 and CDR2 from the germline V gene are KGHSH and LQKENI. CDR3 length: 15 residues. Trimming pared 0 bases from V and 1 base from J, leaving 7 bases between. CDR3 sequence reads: CASSPPDHSGNTIYF. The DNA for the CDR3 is TGTGCCAGCTCACCACCGGACCATTCTGGAAACACCATATATTTT. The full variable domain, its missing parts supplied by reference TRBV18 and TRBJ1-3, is NAGVMQNPRHLVRRRGQEARLRCSPMKGHSHVYWYRQLPEEGLKFMVYLQKENIIDESGMPKERFSAEFPKEGPSILRIQQVVRGDSAAYFCASSPPDHSGNTIYFGEGSWLTVV.

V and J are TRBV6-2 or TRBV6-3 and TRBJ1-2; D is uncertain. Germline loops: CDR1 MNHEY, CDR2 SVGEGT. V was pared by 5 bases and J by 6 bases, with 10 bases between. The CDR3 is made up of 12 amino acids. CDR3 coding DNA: TGTGCCAGCAGTCAAGGACGGAATGGCTACACCTTC. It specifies CASSQGRNGYTF.

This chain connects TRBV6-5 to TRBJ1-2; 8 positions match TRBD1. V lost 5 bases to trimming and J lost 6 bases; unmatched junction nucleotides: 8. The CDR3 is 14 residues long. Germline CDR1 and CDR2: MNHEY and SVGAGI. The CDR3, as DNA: TGTGCCAGCAGTCGCGCCCAGGGGGCCCATGGCTACACCTTC. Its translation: CASSRAQGAHGYTF.

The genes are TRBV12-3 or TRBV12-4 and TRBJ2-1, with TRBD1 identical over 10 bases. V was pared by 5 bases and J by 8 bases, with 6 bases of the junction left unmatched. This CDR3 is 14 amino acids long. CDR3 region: CASSQTGGLDEQFF. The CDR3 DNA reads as TGTGCCAGCAGTCAGACAGGGGGCCTGGATGAGCAGTTCTTC.

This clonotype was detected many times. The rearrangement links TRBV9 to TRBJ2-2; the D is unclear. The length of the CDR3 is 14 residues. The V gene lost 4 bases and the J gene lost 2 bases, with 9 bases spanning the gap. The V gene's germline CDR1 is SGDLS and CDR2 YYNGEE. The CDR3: CASSPQPNTGELFF. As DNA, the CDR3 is TGTGCCAGCAGCCCACAGCCCAACACCGGGGAGCTGTTTTTT.

CDR3 residues: CAWSVRGRVDGYTF. The DNA for the CDR3 is TGTGCCTGGAGTGTTCGGGGACGGGTTGATGGCTACACCTTC. This sequence joins TRBV30 and TRBJ1-2; D may be TRBD1 (5 bases). V was shortened by 0 bases and J by 6 bases, with 14 bases between the two germline ends. The germline V gene has CDR1 GTSNPN and CDR2 SVGIG (reference sequence). The CDR3 contains 14 residues. Full variable domain (missing parts from reference TRBV30 and TRBJ1-2): SQTIHQWPATLVQPVGSPLSLECTVEGTSNPNLYWYRQAAGRGLQLLFYSVGIGQISSEVPQNLSASRPQDRQFILSSKKLLLSDSGFYLCAWSVRGRVDGYTFGSGTRLTVV.

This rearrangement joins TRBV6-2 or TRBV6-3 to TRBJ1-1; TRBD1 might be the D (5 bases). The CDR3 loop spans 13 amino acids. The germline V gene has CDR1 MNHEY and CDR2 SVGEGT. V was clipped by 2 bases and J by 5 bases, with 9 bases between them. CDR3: CASSYEGRTEAFF. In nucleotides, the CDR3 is TGTGCCAGCAGTTACGAGGGGAGGACTGAAGCTTTCTTT.

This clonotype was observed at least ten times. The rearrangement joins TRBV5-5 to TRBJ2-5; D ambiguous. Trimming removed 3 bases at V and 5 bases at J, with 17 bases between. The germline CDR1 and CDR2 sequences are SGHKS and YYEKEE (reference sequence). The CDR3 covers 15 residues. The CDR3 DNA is TGTGCCAGCAGCTCCCGCCGGAGTATGGGGGAGACCCAGTACTTC. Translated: CASSSRRSMGETQYF.

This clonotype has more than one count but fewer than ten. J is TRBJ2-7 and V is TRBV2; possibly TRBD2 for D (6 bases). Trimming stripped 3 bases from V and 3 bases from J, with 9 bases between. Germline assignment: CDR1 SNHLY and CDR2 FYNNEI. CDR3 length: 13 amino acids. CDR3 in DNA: TGTGCCAGCAGTGAGGGGACTGTCTACGAGCAGTACTTC. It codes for CASSEGTVYEQYF. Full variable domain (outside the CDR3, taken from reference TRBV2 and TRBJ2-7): EPEVTQTPSHQVTQMGQEVILRCVPISNHLYFYWYRQILGQKVEFLVSFYNNEISEKSEIFDDQFSVERPDGSNFTLKIRSTKLEDSAMYFCASSEGTVYEQYFGPGTRLTVT.

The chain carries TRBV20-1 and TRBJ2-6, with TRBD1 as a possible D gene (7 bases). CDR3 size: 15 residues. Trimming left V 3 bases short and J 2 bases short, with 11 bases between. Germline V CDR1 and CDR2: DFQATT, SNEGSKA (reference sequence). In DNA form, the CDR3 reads TGCAGTGCTAGCTCAGGGGGGCCTGGGGCCAACGTCCTGACTTTC. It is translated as CSASSGGPGANVLTF.